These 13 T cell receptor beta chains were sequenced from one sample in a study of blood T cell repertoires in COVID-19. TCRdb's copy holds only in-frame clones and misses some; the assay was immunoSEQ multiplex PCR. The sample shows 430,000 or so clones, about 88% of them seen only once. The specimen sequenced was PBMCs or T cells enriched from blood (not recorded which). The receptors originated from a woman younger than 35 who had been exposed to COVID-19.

CDR3 in DNA: TGTGCCAGCAGCTTAGCGGTGGGTCCGGCGGCCACTGAAGCTTTCTTT. Translated: CASSLAVGPAATEAFF. V usage is TRBV7-9 and J usage is TRBJ1-1; no reliable D call. Germline V gene data show CDR1 as SEHNR and CDR2 as FQNEAQ (reference sequence). Trimming shortened V by 0 bases and J by 4 bases, and 15 bases separated the two germline ends. This CDR3 is built from 16 residues.

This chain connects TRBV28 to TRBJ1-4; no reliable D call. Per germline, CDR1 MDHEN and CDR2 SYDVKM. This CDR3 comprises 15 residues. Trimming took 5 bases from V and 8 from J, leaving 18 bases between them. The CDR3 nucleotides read TGTGCCAGCAGTCATGGAGGGAGGCCGGGGGAAAAACTGTTTTTT. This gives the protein CASSHGGRPGEKLFF.

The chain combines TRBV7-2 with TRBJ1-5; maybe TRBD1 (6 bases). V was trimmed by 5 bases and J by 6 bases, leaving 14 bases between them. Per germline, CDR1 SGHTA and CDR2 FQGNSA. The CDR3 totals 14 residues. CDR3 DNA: TGTGCCAGCAGCCCAGGGGTGCAGACTCAGCCCCAGCATTTT. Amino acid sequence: CASSPGVQTQPQHF.

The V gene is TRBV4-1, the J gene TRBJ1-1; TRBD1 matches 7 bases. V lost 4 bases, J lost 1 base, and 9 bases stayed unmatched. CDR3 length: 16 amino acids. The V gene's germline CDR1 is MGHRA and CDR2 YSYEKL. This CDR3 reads CASSPTTGTANTEAFF. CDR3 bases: TGCGCCAGCAGCCCCACTACCGGGACAGCGAACACTGAAGCTTTCTTT.

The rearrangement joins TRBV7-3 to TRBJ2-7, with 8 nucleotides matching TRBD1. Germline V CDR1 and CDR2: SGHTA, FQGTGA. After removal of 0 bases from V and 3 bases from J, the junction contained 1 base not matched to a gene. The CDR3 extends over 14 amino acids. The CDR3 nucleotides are TGTGCCAGCAGCTTAACAGGGACAGGCTACGAGCAGTACTTC. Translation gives CASSLTGTGYEQYF.

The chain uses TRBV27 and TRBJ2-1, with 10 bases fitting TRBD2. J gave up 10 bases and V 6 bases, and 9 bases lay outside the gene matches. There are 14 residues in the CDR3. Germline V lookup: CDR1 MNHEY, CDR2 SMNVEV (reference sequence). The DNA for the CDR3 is TGTGCCAGCAGGGCAGCGGGAGGGGGAAGGGAGCAGTTCTTC. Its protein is CASRAAGGGREQFF.

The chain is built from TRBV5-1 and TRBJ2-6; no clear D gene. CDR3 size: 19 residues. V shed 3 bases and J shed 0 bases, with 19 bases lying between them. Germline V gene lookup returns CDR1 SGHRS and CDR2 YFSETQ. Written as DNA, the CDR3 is TGCGCCAGCAGCTCCGAGTACCATAAAAAGAGCTCTGGGGCCAACGTCCTGACTTTC. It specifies CASSSEYHKKSSGANVLTF.

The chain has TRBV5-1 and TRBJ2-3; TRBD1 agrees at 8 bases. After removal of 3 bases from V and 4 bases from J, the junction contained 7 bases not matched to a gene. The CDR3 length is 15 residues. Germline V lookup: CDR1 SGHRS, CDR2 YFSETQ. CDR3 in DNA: TGCGCCAGCAGCTCGAGACAGGGGTGGGCAGATACGCAGTATTTT. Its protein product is CASSSRQGWADTQYF.

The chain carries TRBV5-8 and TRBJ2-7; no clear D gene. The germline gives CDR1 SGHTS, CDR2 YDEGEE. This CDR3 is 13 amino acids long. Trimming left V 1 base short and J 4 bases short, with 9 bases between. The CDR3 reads CASSLQVDYEQYF. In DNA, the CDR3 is TGTGCCAGCAGCTTGCAGGTCGATTACGAGCAGTACTTC.

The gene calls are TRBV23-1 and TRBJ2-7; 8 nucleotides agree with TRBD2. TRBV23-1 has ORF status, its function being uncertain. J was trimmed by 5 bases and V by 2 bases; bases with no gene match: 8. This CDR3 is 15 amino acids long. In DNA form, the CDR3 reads TGCGCCAGCAGTCAACTCGGCTCGGGGGGGCACGAGCAGTACTTC. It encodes CASSQLGSGGHEQYF.

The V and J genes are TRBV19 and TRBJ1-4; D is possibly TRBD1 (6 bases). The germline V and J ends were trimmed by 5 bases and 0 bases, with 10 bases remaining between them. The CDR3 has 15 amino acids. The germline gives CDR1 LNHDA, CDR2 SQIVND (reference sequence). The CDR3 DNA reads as TGTGCCAGTAGTTCCGGGACAACAACTAATGAAAAACTGTTTTTT. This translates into CASSSGTTTNEKLFF. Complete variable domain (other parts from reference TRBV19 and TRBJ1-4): DGGITQSPKYLFRKEGQNVTLSCEQNLNHDAMYWYRQDPGQGLRLIYYSQIVNDFQKGDIAEGYSVSREKKESFPLTVTSAQKNPTAFYLCASSSGTTTNEKLFFGSGTQLSVL.

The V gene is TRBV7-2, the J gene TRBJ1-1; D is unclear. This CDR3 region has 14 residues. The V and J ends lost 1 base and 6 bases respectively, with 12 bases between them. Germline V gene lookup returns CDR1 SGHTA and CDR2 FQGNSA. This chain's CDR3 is CASSLGGGFAEAFF. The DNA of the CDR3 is TGTGCCAGCAGCTTAGGAGGAGGGTTTGCTGAAGCTTTCTTT.

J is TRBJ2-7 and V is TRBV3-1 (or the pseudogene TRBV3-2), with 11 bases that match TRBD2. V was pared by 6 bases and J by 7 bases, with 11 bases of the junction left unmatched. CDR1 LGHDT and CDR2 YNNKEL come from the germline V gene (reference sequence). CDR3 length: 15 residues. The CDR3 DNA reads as TGTGCCAGCAGTCCCATAGCGGGAGGGCCGAGAGAGCAGTACTTC. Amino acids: CASSPIAGGPREQYF.